These 16 T cell receptor beta chains originate from one sample sequenced in a study of blood T cell repertoires in COVID-19. The repertoire was sequenced with immunoSEQ multiplex PCR; TCRdb's copy has only in-frame clones and lacks some. Among around 230,000 clones listed, more than 75% were seen once. Sequencing used peripheral blood. The receptors stem from a middle-aged man with COVID-19, enrolled during active disease.

The rearrangement joins TRBV14 to TRBJ2-1; the D gene is possibly TRBD1 (5 bases). CDR3 size: 14 residues. Germline V gives CDR1 SGHDN, CDR2 FVKESK. With 1 base removed from V and 8 bases from J, the gap between germline ends came to 12 bases. CDR3 nucleotide sequence: TGTGCCAGCAGCCAAGTAGGGGCAAGGTATGAGCAGTTCTTC. Its translation is CASSQVGARYEQFF. The full variable domain, in which reference TRBV14 and TRBJ2-1 provide the parts outside the CDR3, is EAGVTQFPSHSVIEKGQTVTLRCDPISGHDNLYWYRRVMGKEIKFLLHFVKESKQDESGMPNNRFLAERTGGTYSTLKVQPAELEDSGVYFCASSQVGARYEQFFGPGTRLTVL.

The rearrangement uses TRBV21-1 and TRBJ2-5; no check of the table's D call, TRBD2, against the DNA was made. TRBV21-1 is an annotated pseudogene. CDR3 length equals 15 residues. This CDR3 reads CASSKSSGSRETQYF. In DNA form, the CDR3 reads TGTGCCAGCAGCAAGTCTAGCGGGAGCAGAGAGACCCAGTACTTC.

J is TRBJ1-2 and V is TRBV19; D gene unclear. V was clipped by 8 bases and J by 0 bases, with 10 bases between them. The CDR3 contains 13 residues. Germline V gives CDR1 LNHDA, CDR2 SQIVND (reference sequence). CDR3 DNA: TGTGCCAGTCGGTACGGGGCTAACTATGGCTACACCTTC. It yields the protein CASRYGANYGYTF.

This chain joins TRBV9 and TRBJ2-3; 12 bases line up with TRBD2. The CDR3 runs to 16 residues. Germline V gene sequence: CDR1 SGDLS, CDR2 YYNGEE. Trimming cost V 0 bases and J 3 bases; bases outside gene matches: 2. Here the CDR3 reads CASSVASGRATDTQYF. CDR3 nucleotides: TGTGCCAGCAGCGTAGCTAGCGGGAGGGCGACAGATACGCAGTATTTT. Filled out from reference TRBV9 and TRBJ2-3, the complete variable domain reads DSGVTQTPKHLITATGQRVTLRCSPRSGDLSVYWYQQSLDQGLQFLIQYYNGEERAKGNILERFSAQQFPDLHSELNLSSLELGDSALYFCASSVASGRATDTQYFGPGTRLTVL.

This clone turned up a few times. The chain joins TRBV11-2 to TRBJ2-5; 13 bases align to TRBD2. This CDR3 contains 18 residues. Unmatched junction bases numbered 5, after V lost 1 base and J lost 0 bases. CDR1 is SGHAT, CDR2 FQNNGV, per germline. The CDR3 nucleotides are TGTGCCAGCAGCTTAGTGCCGACTAGCGGGAGGTACCAAGAGACCCAGTACTTC. Its translation: CASSLVPTSGRYQETQYF.

This rearrangement joins TRBV4-2 to TRBJ2-1, with TRBD2 identical over 8 bases. With V trimmed by 4 bases and J by 4 bases, 9 bases remained unmatched. Germline assignment: CDR1 LGHNA and CDR2 YNFKEQ. CDR3 size: 16 residues. CDR3 region: CASSPREAGDYNEQFF. The CDR3 bases are TGTGCCAGCAGCCCCCGGGAAGCGGGGGATTACAATGAGCAGTTCTTC.

The rearrangement links TRBV7-9 to TRBJ2-7, with TRBD1 identical over 7 bases. The CDR3 sequence is 15 residues long. After removal of 3 bases from V and 5 bases from J, the junction contained 10 bases not matched to a gene. Per the germline V gene, CDR1 is SEHNR and CDR2 is FQNEAQ (reference sequence). This CDR3 is CASSLFPGQADEQYF. CDR3 DNA: TGTGCCAGCAGCTTGTTCCCAGGACAGGCAGACGAGCAGTACTTC.

Here the CDR3 DNA reads TGTGCCAGCAGTTACTCGTGGGGGGACACTGAAGCTTTCTTT. Its translation is CASSYSWGDTEAFF. The chain combines TRBV6-5 with TRBJ1-1; D perhaps matches TRBD1 (5 bases). The CDR3 runs to 14 residues. The V gene's germline CDR1 is MNHEY and CDR2 SVGAGI. Between the trimmed V and J ends, which lost 0 bases and 3 bases, there was a span of 8 bases.

This chain joins TRBV29-1 and TRBJ2-1; 7 nucleotides align to TRBD1. V dropped 7 bases and J dropped 5; count of bases not matched to a gene: 17. The CDR3 spans 16 residues. Germline V lookup: CDR1 SQVTM, CDR2 ANQGSEA. The CDR3 DNA reads as TGCAGCGCCCAAAGGGGTGGGGACAGTGGCCACAATGAGCAGTTCTTC. This gives the protein CSAQRGGDSGHNEQFF.

This chain joins TRBV24-1 and TRBJ2-1, with 15 bases lining up with TRBD2. Germline lookup yields CDR1 KGHDR and CDR2 SFDVKD. V was pared by 5 bases and J by 3 bases, with 4 bases of the junction left unmatched. The CDR3 contains 17 residues. CDR3 sequence (DNA): TGTGCCACCAGTGGTACGGGACTAGCGGGGGGCTACAATGAGCAGTTCTTC. This codes for CATSGTGLAGGYNEQFF.

CDR3 residues: CASSPTGSSYEQYF. The CDR3, as DNA: TGTGCCAGCAGTCCGACAGGTAGCTCCTACGAGCAGTACTTC. This chain connects TRBV27 to TRBJ2-7; D is possibly TRBD1 (6 bases). Trimming removed 5 bases at V and 0 bases at J, with 11 bases between. CDR1 MNHEY and CDR2 SMNVEV come from the germline V gene (reference sequence). The CDR3 has 14 residues.

This chain joins TRBV6-5 and TRBJ1-5, with no clear D. V was clipped by 4 bases and J by 6 bases, with 13 bases between them. In germline, CDR1 is MNHEY, CDR2 SVGAGI. The CDR3 consists of 14 residues. In nucleotides, the CDR3 is TGTGCCAGCAGTTCCCCGGGGAGAGGTCAGCCCCAGCATTTT. Protein: CASSSPGRGQPQHF.

The chain uses TRBV28 and TRBJ1-1; D is possibly TRBD1 (6 bases). The V and J ends lost 6 bases and 3 bases respectively, with 14 bases between them. Germline V gene lookup returns CDR1 MDHEN and CDR2 SYDVKM. This CDR3 region has 14 residues. The CDR3: CASSVQGRYTEAFF. DNA of the CDR3: TGTGCCAGCAGCGTACAGGGCCGGTACACTGAAGCTTTCTTT.

The V gene is TRBV28, the J gene TRBJ2-7; TRBD1 matches 9 bases. Germline V gene sequence: CDR1 MDHEN, CDR2 SYDVKM. The CDR3 covers 15 residues. With V trimmed by 6 bases and J by 1 base, 7 bases remained unmatched. This CDR3 is CASSLTGQGSYEQYF. In nucleotides, the CDR3 is TGTGCCAGCAGCCTTACGGGACAGGGTTCCTACGAGCAGTACTTC.

V and J are TRBV11-2 and TRBJ1-1, with D perhaps TRBD1 (5 bases). The V and J ends lost 1 base and 5 bases respectively, with 11 bases between them. The germline gives CDR1 SGHAT, CDR2 FQNNGV. The CDR3 is made up of 14 amino acids. The CDR3 is CASSLAQGTTEAFF. The CDR3 coding sequence is TGTGCCAGCAGCTTAGCCCAGGGAACTACTGAAGCTTTCTTT.

This sequence joins TRBV5-4 and TRBJ2-7, with 8 bases fitting TRBD1. The CDR3 loop spans 16 amino acids. Germline values: CDR1 SGHNT, CDR2 YYREEE (reference sequence). The J segment lost 0 bases and the V segment lost 0 bases, leaving 5 bases of the junction unmatched. CDR3 amino acids: CASSLDRGSFSYEQYF. CDR3 bases: TGTGCCAGCAGCTTGGACAGGGGGTCGTTCTCCTACGAGCAGTACTTC.